This TCR beta chain stems from a study of human T cells and chemical hapten exposure. For the study at large: Upper back patch tests used 0.01% DPC, scored after 6 days. TCR yields per sample varied, mainly owing to small pooled library volume differences.

In the authors' methods: The median was roughly 91,000 TCRs per sample, ranging roughly 20,000 to 690,600. TCRdb re-called the RACE reads with MiXCR, one entry per CDR3 protein. TCRdb's processing, not the authors', yielded these V and J calls. The profile shows about 110,000 distinct CDR3 sequences, 12% of them singletons. In this sample, this clonotype turned up many times. The junction departs from the called germline gene at one end, perhaps through a read error. Germline V gene sequence: CDR1 MNHEY, CDR2 SVGEGT. The CDR3 extends over 13 amino acids. The time point here: pre-sensitization, week 0. As for treatment: therapeutic diphenylcyclopropenone sensitization with weekly scalp DPC. Staff drew blood before applying each patch test.

The chain joins TRBV6-2 or TRBV6-3 to TRBJ2-7; perhaps TRBD1 as D (6 bases). This clonotype was obtained from a woman in her forties or fifties with alopecia areata. Some clones in this sample may be carry-over from other donors' samples. The sample in question was whole blood, obtained in connection with sensitization to the hapten diphenylcyclopropenone (DPC). The CDR3 sequence: CASSSFGGLGTIF. Here the CDR3 DNA reads TGTGCCAGCAGTTCCTTCGGAGGACTCGGGACAATTTTC.